What follows are 8 T cell receptor beta chains derived from one specimen sequenced in a study of T-cell memory formation after mild COVID-19. TCRdb analysed the 5' RACE reads with MiXCR anew, one entry per CDR3 protein. This repertoire shows 540,000 or so distinct CDR3 sequences, about 20% found once; its top ten account for under 15%. Sequenced material: PBMCs or a T cell subset sorted from them (not recorded which). These receptors all stem from an adult woman who had mild COVID-19 (a few samples of this study predate the infection). Cell type and time point are not known.

The rearrangement joins TRBV7-2 to TRBJ2-7; a weak D match, TRBD1 (6 bases). Germline V gene data show CDR1 as SGHTA and CDR2 as FQGNSA. The length of the CDR3 is 15 residues. V lost 5 bases and J lost 2, with 16 bases in between. CDR3 DNA sequence: TGTGCCAGCAGCCCGCCTGGACAGCCGCCCTACGAGCAGTACTTC. Translating gives CASSPPGQPPYEQYF.

This clonotype was detected only a few times. The CDR3 DNA reads as TGTGCCAGCAGCACCATGACAGGTAGCAATCAGCCCCAGCATTTT. Amino acids: CASSTMTGSNQPQHF. The J gene is TRBJ1-5, the V gene TRBV21-1; the DNA was not used to check the table's D call, TRBD1. TRBV21-1 is annotated as a pseudogene. CDR3 length: 15 amino acids.

The genes are TRBV24-1 and TRBJ2-7; D is unresolved. CDR3 length equals 9 residues. V lost 11 bases and J lost 2, with 3 bases in between. Germline CDR1 KGHDR, CDR2 SFDVKD. The CDR3 sequence: CANAYEQYF. CDR3 sequence (DNA): TGTGCCAACGCCTACGAGCAGTACTTC.

The chain combines TRBV24-1 with TRBJ2-6; 10 bases map to TRBD1. The CDR3 contains 17 residues. The trim removed 9 bases at V and 1 base at J, leaving 8 bases unmatched. Per the germline V gene, CDR1 is KGHDR and CDR2 is SFDVKD. The CDR3 loop is CATSYRDRGSGANVLTF. CDR3 in DNA: TGTGCCACCTCTTACCGGGACAGGGGATCTGGGGCCAACGTCCTGACTTTC.

In this sample, this clonotype turned up a few times. J is TRBJ2-7 and V is TRBV12-3 or TRBV12-4; 7 nucleotides agree with TRBD1. J lost 3 bases, V lost 5 bases, and 10 bases had no gene match. The CDR3 contains 15 residues. CDR3 residues: CASSGRQGLYYEQYF. The CDR3 coding sequence is TGTGCCAGCAGTGGGAGACAGGGCCTTTACTACGAGCAGTACTTC.

The chain has TRBV11-2 and TRBJ2-4, with D tentatively TRBD1 (6 bases). CDR1 and CDR2 (germline): SGHAT, FQNNGV. The ends were cut back, 6 bases at V and 0 bases at J, with 15 bases in the middle. The CDR3 loop spans 16 amino acids. The CDR3 DNA is TGTGCCAGCAGTGGACAGATCCTTCTAGCCAAAAACATTCAGTACTTC. Amino acid sequence: CASSGQILLAKNIQYF.

This sequence joins TRBV27 and TRBJ1-6, with D perhaps matching TRBD1 (5 bases). CDR1 is MNHEY, CDR2 SMNVEV, per germline (reference sequence). V dropped 6 bases and J dropped 8 bases, with 17 bases sitting between them. The length of the CDR3 is 15 residues. The CDR3 DNA is TGTGCCAGCAGCCTCGAGGGACCAAGGGATTCACCCCTCCACTTT. Translated, it gives CASSLEGPRDSPLHF.

The CDR3 DNA reads as TGTGCCAGCAGTTTCTGGGGTCCGACACGGGCCGACAATGAGCAGTTCTTC. It codes for CASSFWGPTRADNEQFF. J is TRBJ2-1 and V is TRBV12-3 or TRBV12-4, with D uncertain. The CDR3 has 17 amino acids. The V end lost 3 bases, the J end lost 5 bases, and 20 bases lay between the germline ends.